These 22 T cell receptor beta chains were all obtained from the same sample, sequenced in a study of cytomegalovirus exposure and HLA in healthy donors. This table comes from immunoSEQ multiplex PCR, and its TCRdb copy is limited to in-frame clones, with some not included. The table includes roughly 77,000 clones, 95% detected once. The sample taken for sequencing was PBMCs. These receptors all stem from a woman aged 18-29 years in good health and CMV-seronegative.

V usage is TRBV6-5 and J usage is TRBJ1-1; no reliable D call. Germline CDR1 reads MNHEY; CDR2 reads SVGAGI. Trimming pared 5 bases from V and 9 bases from J, leaving 13 bases between. This CDR3 spans 12 amino acids. The CDR3 protein is CASSEVLPKAFF. The CDR3 DNA follows: TGTGCCAGCAGTGAAGTACTTCCGAAAGCTTTCTTT.

This chain connects TRBV23-1 to TRBJ2-1, with 9 positions matching TRBD1. TRBV23-1 is an ORF, with its function uncertain. This CDR3 is 16 amino acids long. After removal of 2 bases from V and 3 bases from J, the junction contained 5 bases not matched to a gene. The CDR3 loop reads CASSQLQGAGYNEQFF. The CDR3 nucleotides read TGCGCCAGCAGTCAACTACAGGGGGCGGGCTACAATGAGCAGTTCTTC.

This clone was counted a single time. The chain uses TRBV5-8 and TRBJ2-7, with D perhaps matching TRBD1 (6 bases). The CDR3 covers 15 residues. Germline V gene lookup returns CDR1 SGHTS and CDR2 YDEGEE. V was cut by 6 bases and J by 1 base, with 17 bases left in between. CDR3 bases: TGTGCCAGCATCGGCACGGGACACGAATCCTACGAGCAGTACTTC. It is translated as CASIGTGHESYEQYF.

The chain uses TRBV7-2 and TRBJ1-2; a possible D gene is TRBD1 (5 bases). The CDR3 spans 14 residues. V was pared by 5 bases and J by 6 bases, with 16 bases between. Germline V lookup: CDR1 SGHTA, CDR2 FQGNSA. The CDR3 coding sequence is TGTGCCAGCAGCATGCAGGGATATCCCCATGGCTACACCTTC. It specifies CASSMQGYPHGYTF.

The chain employs TRBV10-2 and TRBJ2-3; 7 positions match TRBD2. V shed 7 bases and J 0 bases; nucleotides not matched to a gene: 7. The CDR3 has 15 amino acids. Germline lookup yields CDR1 WSHSY and CDR2 SAAADI. CDR3 loop: CASKAGGISTDTQYF. The CDR3 DNA follows: TGCGCCAGCAAGGCCGGGGGGATTAGCACAGATACGCAGTATTTT.

This chain links TRBV18 with TRBJ2-1; 8 bases are shared with TRBD1. The CDR3 runs to 20 residues. V shed 2 bases and J 1 base; nucleotides not matched to a gene: 16. Germline V gene lookup returns CDR1 KGHSH and CDR2 LQKENI. The CDR3 DNA reads TGTGCCAGCTCACCATCATTACAGGACAGGGAGTTCGATTCCTACAATGAGCAGTTCTTC. Translating gives CASSPSLQDREFDSYNEQFF.

The chain uses TRBV7-7 and TRBJ2-3; the match to TRBD2 covers 9 bases. Germline V CDR1 and CDR2: SSHAT, FNYEAQ (reference sequence). The V gene end was trimmed by 5 bases and the J gene end by 1 base; junction bases not matched to a gene: 4. This CDR3 is 15 amino acids long. CDR3 nucleotide sequence: TGTGCCAGCAGCCCGGGACTAGCCCGCACAGATACGCAGTATTTT. Translated, it gives CASSPGLARTDTQYF.

The chain has TRBV7-9 and TRBJ1-4; D perhaps matches TRBD1 (5 bases). This CDR3 contains 16 residues. Germline V gene sequence: CDR1 SEHNR, CDR2 FQNEAQ (reference sequence). V lost 5 bases to trimming and J lost 2 bases, with 15 bases between them. This CDR3 reads CASSPPPRGTNEKLFF. CDR3 nucleotide sequence: TGTGCCAGCAGCCCCCCCCCGCGGGGGACTAATGAAAAACTGTTTTTT.

The CDR3 region has the DNA TGTGCCAGCAGCCTGGGGGCAGGCACCGGGGAGCTGTTTTTT. This translates into CASSLGAGTGELFF. The chain employs TRBV13 and TRBJ2-2; perhaps TRBD1 as D (6 bases). This CDR3 spans 14 amino acids. With 5 bases removed from V and 4 bases from J, the gap between germline ends came to 11 bases. From germline, CDR1 is PRHDT and CDR2 FYEKMQ (reference sequence).

The V call is TRBV28, the J call TRBJ2-4; 8 bases are a match to TRBD2. CDR1 and CDR2 from the germline V gene are MDHEN and SYDVKM. Losses at the gene ends were 6 bases for V and 6 bases for J; bases not matched to a gene: 10. The CDR3 totals 15 residues. The CDR3, as DNA: TGTGCCAGCAGGCCTACTAGCGGCCCTGTAAACATTCAGTACTTC. This translates into CASRPTSGPVNIQYF.

The CDR3 reads CASSPRGSGVGEQFF. The CDR3 nucleotides read TGCGCCAGCAGCCCCCGAGGTAGCGGGGTGGGTGAGCAGTTCTTC. The J gene is TRBJ2-1, the V gene TRBV4-3, with 8 bases identical to TRBD2. The CDR3 runs to 15 residues. CDR1 and CDR2 from the germline V gene are LGHNA and YSLEER. V was clipped by 4 bases and J by 9 bases; unmatched bases: 11.

The gene calls are TRBV7-2 and TRBJ2-5; D is possibly TRBD1 (7 bases). Between the trimmed V and J ends, which lost 2 bases and 6 bases, there was a span of 10 bases. The CDR3 runs 13 residues. The V gene's germline CDR1 is SGHTA and CDR2 FQGNSA. In DNA, the CDR3 is TGTGCCAGCAGCTTACCAGGGGGGAAGACCCAGTACTTC. Amino acid sequence: CASSLPGGKTQYF.

The V call is TRBV15, the J call TRBJ2-7; tentatively, D is TRBD2 (5 bases). Germline CDR1 and CDR2: LNHNV and YYDKDF (reference sequence). The CDR3 has 14 amino acids. With 0 bases removed from V and 5 bases from J, the gap between germline ends came to 11 bases. The CDR3 loop reads CATSRDLASNEQYF. The CDR3 DNA reads as TGTGCCACCAGCAGAGACCTAGCAAGTAACGAGCAGTACTTC.

This CDR3 reads CASSPGQGASGANVLTF. CDR3 DNA sequence: TGTGCCAGTAGCCCGGGACAGGGGGCTTCTGGGGCCAACGTCCTGACTTTC. The V and J genes are TRBV19 and TRBJ2-6; TRBD1 matches 12 bases. Germline values: CDR1 LNHDA, CDR2 SQIVND (reference sequence). Trimming took 6 bases from V and 1 from J; bases not matched to a gene: 4. The CDR3 loop spans 17 amino acids.

The genes are TRBV7-2 and TRBJ1-1, with D unresolved. With 0 bases removed from V and 4 bases from J, the gap between germline ends came to 9 bases. CDR1 and CDR2 from the germline V gene are SGHTA and FQGNSA. This CDR3 has 14 amino acids. CDR3 region: CASSLALTGTEAFF. CDR3 coding DNA: TGTGCCAGCAGCTTAGCCTTGACGGGCACTGAAGCTTTCTTT.

The J gene is TRBJ2-5, the V gene TRBV10-1; 11 bases align to TRBD2. The DNA end is more similar to TRBJ2-7, so the J call may be wrong. From germline, CDR1 is WNHNN and CDR2 SYGVQD (reference sequence). This CDR3 is 16 amino acids long. In DNA, the CDR3 is TGCGCCAGCAGCCCGAGGGGACTAGCGGAGATATACGAGCAGTACTTC. It codes for CASSPRGLAEIYEQYF.

The chain joins TRBV25-1 to TRBJ1-1; D is possibly TRBD1 (5 bases). CDR3 length: 15 amino acids. V was pared by 8 bases and J by 0 bases, with 16 bases between. The germline V gene has CDR1 MGHDK and CDR2 SYGVNS. The CDR3 DNA sequence: TGTGCCAGCGCCGTAGGGGTGGCGATGAACACTGAAGCTTTCTTT. Residues: CASAVGVAMNTEAFF.

V is TRBV5-8 and J is TRBJ2-3, with TRBD1 matching over 10 bases. CDR3 length: 17 residues. Germline CDR1 SGHTS, CDR2 YDEGEE. With 3 bases clipped from V and 0 bases from J, the junction kept 7 bases outside the gene matches. The CDR3 loop reads CASSSGTGAISTDTQYF. The CDR3 DNA follows: TGTGCCAGCAGCTCCGGGACAGGGGCAATTAGCACAGATACGCAGTATTTT.

V gene TRBV11-2 combines with J gene TRBJ2-3, with D maybe TRBD2 (5 bases). This CDR3 comprises 14 residues. V lost 2 bases to trimming and J lost 8 bases, with 14 bases between them. From germline, CDR1 is SGHAT and CDR2 FQNNGV. CDR3 sequence reads: CASSLPQLVATQYF. CDR3 coding DNA: TGTGCCAGCAGCTTACCCCAACTAGTTGCTACGCAGTATTTT.

This chain uses TRBV7-2 with TRBJ2-1; D is unclear. Germline-derived CDR1 and CDR2 are SGHTA and FQGNSA. The CDR3 covers 14 residues. V lost 4 bases to trimming and J lost 6 bases, with 13 bases between them. In DNA, the CDR3 is TGTGCCAGCAGCTCCGGGTCCCCTCCCAATGAGCAGTTCTTC. Its translation is CASSSGSPPNEQFF.

The chain has TRBV10-3 and TRBJ2-5; the D gene is possibly TRBD1 (6 bases). Between the trimmed V and J ends, which lost 4 bases and 4 bases, there was a span of 7 bases. The CDR3 is made up of 12 amino acids. The germline V gene has CDR1 ENHRY and CDR2 SYGVKD. The CDR3 DNA sequence: TGTGCCATCAGTGGGGGGCCAGAGACCCAGTACTTC. It encodes CAISGGPETQYF.

This chain connects TRBV11-2 to TRBJ2-7, with D hard to call. There are 15 residues in the CDR3. Between the trimmed V and J ends, which lost 4 bases and 7 bases, there was a span of 20 bases. Germline V gene sequence: CDR1 SGHAT, CDR2 FQNNGV. As DNA, the CDR3 is TGTGCCAGCAGCTCGGGTGGCTACTCCTCAATGGAGCAGTACTTC. Its translation: CASSSGGYSSMEQYF. Combining the CDR3 with reference TRBV11-2 and TRBJ2-7 gives the whole variable domain EAGVAQSPRYKIIEKRQSVAFWCNPISGHATLYWYQQILGQGPKLLIQFQNNGVVDDSQLPKDRFSAERLKGVDSTLKIQPAKLEDSAVYLCASSSGGYSSMEQYFGPGTRLTVT.